What follows is one T cell receptor (beta chain) and its context. Data came from immunoSEQ multiplex PCR; TCRdb stores just in-frame clones and leaves some out. Here the sample spans around 550,000 clones, roughly 95% being singletons. V was trimmed by 3 bases and J by 2 bases, leaving 15 bases between them. Germline loops: CDR1 SGDLS, CDR2 YYNGEE. This CDR3 comprises 15 residues. In the naive CD8 group, cells lacked CD45RO and were positively selected for CCR7, so terminally differentiated effector memory CD45RA+ cells were left out. These data belong to a study of shared clonotypes between healthy human individuals. The overall study: The people who gave samples were a couple of women and a few men aged 18 to 49.

The TCR sequence derives from a woman younger than 45 in good health. V and J are TRBV9 and TRBJ2-7; D may be TRBD1 (6 bases). Sequencing was carried out using naive CD8+ T cells sorted from blood. The CDR3 DNA sequence: TGTGCCAGCAGCGCAGGGGACGCAGTAACCTACGAGCAGTACTTC. The encoded protein is CASSAGDAVTYEQYF.